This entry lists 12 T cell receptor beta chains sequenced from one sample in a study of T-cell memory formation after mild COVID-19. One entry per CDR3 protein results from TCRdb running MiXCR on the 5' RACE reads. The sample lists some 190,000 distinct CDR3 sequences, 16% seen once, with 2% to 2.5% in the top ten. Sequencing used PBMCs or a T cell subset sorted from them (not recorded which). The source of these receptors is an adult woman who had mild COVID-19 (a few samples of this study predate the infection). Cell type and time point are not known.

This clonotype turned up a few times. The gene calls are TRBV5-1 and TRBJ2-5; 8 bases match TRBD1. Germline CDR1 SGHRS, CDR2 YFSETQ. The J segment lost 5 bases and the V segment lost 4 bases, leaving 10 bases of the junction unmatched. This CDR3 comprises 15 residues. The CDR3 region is CASSLRQGMKETQYF. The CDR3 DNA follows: TGCGCCAGCAGCCTACGACAGGGGATGAAGGAGACCCAGTACTTC.

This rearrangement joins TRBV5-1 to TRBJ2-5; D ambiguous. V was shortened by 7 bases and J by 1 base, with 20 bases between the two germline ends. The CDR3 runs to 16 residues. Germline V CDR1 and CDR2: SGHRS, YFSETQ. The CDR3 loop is CASQTLGAPGQETQYF. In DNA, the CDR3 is TGCGCCAGCCAAACTCTAGGCGCCCCTGGCCAAGAGACCCAGTACTTC.

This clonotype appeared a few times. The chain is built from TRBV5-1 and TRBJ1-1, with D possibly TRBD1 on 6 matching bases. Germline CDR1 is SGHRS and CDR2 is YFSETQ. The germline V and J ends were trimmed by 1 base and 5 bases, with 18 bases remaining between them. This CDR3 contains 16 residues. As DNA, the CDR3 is TGCGCCAGCAGCTTGATCGGGGGGGCCGGTGGGACTGAAGCTTTCTTT. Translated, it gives CASSLIGGAGGTEAFF. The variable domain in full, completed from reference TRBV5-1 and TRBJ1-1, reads KAGVTQTPRYLIKTRGQQVTLSCSPISGHRSVSWYQQTPGQGLQFLFEYFSETQRNKGNFPGRFSGRQFSNSRSEMNVSTLELGDSALYLCASSLIGGAGGTEAFFGQGTRLTVV.

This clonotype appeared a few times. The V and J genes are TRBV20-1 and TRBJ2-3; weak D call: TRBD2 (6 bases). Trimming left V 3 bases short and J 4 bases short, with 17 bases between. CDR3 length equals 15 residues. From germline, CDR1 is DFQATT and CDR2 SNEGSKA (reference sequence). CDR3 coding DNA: TGCAGTGCTAGTCTGCGGGAAGGAGGGGCAGATACGCAGTATTTT. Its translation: CSASLREGGADTQYF.

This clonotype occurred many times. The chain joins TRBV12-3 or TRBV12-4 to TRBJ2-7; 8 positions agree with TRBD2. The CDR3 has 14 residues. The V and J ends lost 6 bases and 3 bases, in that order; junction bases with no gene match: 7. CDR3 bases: TGTGCCAGCAGCTTAACCAGCGGGAGCTACGAGCAGTACTTC. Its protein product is CASSLTSGSYEQYF.

The CDR3 region is CASSPPRASGRDNEQFF. The DNA for the CDR3 is TGTGCCAGCAGCCCCCCCCGGGCTAGCGGGAGGGACAATGAGCAGTTCTTC. The chain combines TRBV11-3 with TRBJ2-1, with 12 positions matching TRBD2. V lost 5 bases and J lost 5; bases outside the gene matches: 10. CDR1 is SGHNT and CDR2 is YENEEA in the germline V gene. The CDR3 spans 17 residues.

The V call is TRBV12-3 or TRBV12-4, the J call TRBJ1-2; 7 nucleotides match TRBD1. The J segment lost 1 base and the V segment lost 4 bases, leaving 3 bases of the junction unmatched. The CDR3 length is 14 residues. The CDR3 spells CASSSGGLNYGYTF. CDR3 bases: TGTGCCAGCAGTTCAGGGGGACTTAACTATGGCTACACCTTC.

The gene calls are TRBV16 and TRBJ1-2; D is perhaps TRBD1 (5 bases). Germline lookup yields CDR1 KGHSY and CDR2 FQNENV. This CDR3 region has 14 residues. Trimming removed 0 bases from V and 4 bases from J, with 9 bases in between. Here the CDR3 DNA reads TGTGCCAGCAGCCAATCGTGGCAGGGCTATGGCTACACCTTC. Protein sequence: CASSQSWQGYGYTF.

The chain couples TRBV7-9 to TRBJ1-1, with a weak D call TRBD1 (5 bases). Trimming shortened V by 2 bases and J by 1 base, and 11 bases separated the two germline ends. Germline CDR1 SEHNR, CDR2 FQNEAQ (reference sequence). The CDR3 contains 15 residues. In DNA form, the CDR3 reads TGTGCCAGCAGCTTACTGACAGTGAGGAACACTGAAGCTTTCTTT. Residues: CASSLLTVRNTEAFF.

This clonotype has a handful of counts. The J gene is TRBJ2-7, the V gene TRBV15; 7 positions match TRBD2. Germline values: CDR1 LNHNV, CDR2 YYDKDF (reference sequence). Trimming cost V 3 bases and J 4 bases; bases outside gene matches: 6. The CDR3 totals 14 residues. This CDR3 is CATSSNIGGYEQYF. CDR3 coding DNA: TGTGCCACCAGCAGCAACATCGGGGGGTACGAGCAGTACTTC.

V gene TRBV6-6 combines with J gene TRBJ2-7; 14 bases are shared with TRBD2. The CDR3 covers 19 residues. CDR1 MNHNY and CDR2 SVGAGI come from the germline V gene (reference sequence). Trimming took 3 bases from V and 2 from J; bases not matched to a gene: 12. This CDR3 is CASSYDPTTTSGGAYEQYF. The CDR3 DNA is TGTGCCAGCAGTTATGACCCCACCACGACTAGCGGGGGGGCCTACGAGCAGTACTTC.

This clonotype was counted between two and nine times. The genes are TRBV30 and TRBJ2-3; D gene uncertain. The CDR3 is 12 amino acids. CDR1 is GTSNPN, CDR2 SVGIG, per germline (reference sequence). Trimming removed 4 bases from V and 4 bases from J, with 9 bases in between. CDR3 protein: CAWNSSPDTQYF. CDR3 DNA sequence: TGTGCCTGGAATAGTTCCCCAGATACGCAGTATTTT.